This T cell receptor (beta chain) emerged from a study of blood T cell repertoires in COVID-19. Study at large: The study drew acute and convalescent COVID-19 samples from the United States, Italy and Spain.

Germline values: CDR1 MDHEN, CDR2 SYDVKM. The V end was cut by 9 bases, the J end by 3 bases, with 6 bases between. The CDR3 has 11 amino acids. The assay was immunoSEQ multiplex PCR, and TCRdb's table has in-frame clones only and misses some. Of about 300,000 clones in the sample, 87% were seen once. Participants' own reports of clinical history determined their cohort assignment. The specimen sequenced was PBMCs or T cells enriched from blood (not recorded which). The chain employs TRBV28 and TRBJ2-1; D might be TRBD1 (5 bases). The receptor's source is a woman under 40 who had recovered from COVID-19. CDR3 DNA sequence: TGTGCCAGTACAGGCTACAATGAGCAGTTCTTC. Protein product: CASTGYNEQFF.